This T cell receptor (beta chain) is drawn from a study of shared clonotypes between healthy human individuals. As handled by the study authors: Junction-only sequences without quality scores were provided by ImmunoSEQ, so filtering was different. Only in-frame clones appear in the TCRdb table, and some are missing; sequencing was by immunoSEQ multiplex PCR. V and J calls and clone size are those listed in that table; D and trimming were worked out from the DNA. Of roughly 2,000,000 clones listed, about 94% are singletons. Cells designated naive CD8 were CD45RO-negative and were positively selected for CCR7, with terminally differentiated effector memory CD45RA+ cells excluded. A remark on this clone: Other nucleotide sequences from this sample produce the same CDR3.

The CDR3 spans 14 residues. Trimming removed 3 bases from V and 2 bases from J, with 8 bases in between. Germline assignment: CDR1 SEHNR and CDR2 FQNEAQ (reference sequence). This receptor was identified in a man aged 18 to 35 in good health. Some clones in this sample may be carry-over from other donors' samples. The specimen was naive CD8+ T cells from PBMCs. The chain links TRBV7-9 to TRBJ1-5; D call uncertain. CDR3 residues: CASSLEGGNQPQHF. The CDR3 nucleotides read TGTGCCAGCAGCTTGGAGGGCGGCAATCAGCCCCAGCATTTT.